This TCR beta chain was sequenced during a study of Ad26.COV2.S vaccination and SARS-CoV-2 variants. Study-level points and caveats: Recipients of either vaccine or placebo displayed similar breadth of non-spike TCRs.

CDR3 size: 10 residues. Germline CDR1 is MNHEY and CDR2 is SVGAGI. V lost 6 bases to trimming and J lost 2 bases, with 1 base between them. Assay: immunoSEQ multiplex PCR; the TCRdb copy retains only in-frame clones and omits some. This table holds 350,000 to 450,000 clones, about 92% found once. Comments on this clone: What it binds is unknown.

The sample here was peripheral blood, taken after recovery from COVID-19. The source is a human donor who had recovered from COVID-19. V is TRBV6-5 and J is TRBJ1-2; D call uncertain. The CDR3 region is CASSNYGYTF. DNA of the CDR3: TGTGCCAGCAGCAACTATGGCTACACCTTC.